These T cell receptor beta chains were read from a single sample in a study of human T cells and chemical hapten exposure. TCRdb re-called the RACE reads through MiXCR, storing one row per CDR3 protein. Of approximately 370,000 distinct CDR3 sequences listed, 5.5% are singletons. The sample here was whole blood, taken in connection with sensitization to the hapten diphenylcyclopropenone (DPC). These receptors all come from a woman under 30 with alopecia areata. Some clones in this sample may be carry-over from other donors' samples. The CDR3 runs from the conserved cysteine through the conserved F or W. D genes are given only for firm matches. The size entry is marked missing in some rows and otherwise reads once, few, many or a size class.

v_call: TRBV10-3; clone_size: few; d_call: TRBD2; j_call: TRBJ2-5; cdr3_nt: TGTGCCATCAGTGAAGCGGGGATCCAAGAGACCCAGTACTTC; cdr3_aa: CAISEAGIQETQYF
v_call: TRBV18; clone_size: NA; d_call: NA; j_call: TRBJ2-5; cdr3_nt: TGTGCCAGCTCACCACCGGGGGCGGGGGAGTCGAAGACCCAGTACTTC; cdr3_aa: CASSPPGAGESKTQYF
v_call: TRBV4-3; clone_size: NA; d_call: TRBD2; j_call: TRBJ2-7; cdr3_nt: TGCGCCAGCAGCCAAGTTGGGGACTACTCCTACGAGCAGTACTTC; cdr3_aa: CASSQVGDYSYEQYF
v_call: TRBV5-6; clone_size: NA; d_call: TRBD1; j_call: TRBJ1-2; cdr3_nt: TGTGCCAGCAGGAGACAGGGGGCGCATCATGGCTACACCTTC; cdr3_aa: CASRRQGAHHGYTF
v_call: TRBV3-1; clone_size: many; d_call: NA; j_call: TRBJ2-6; cdr3_nt: TGTGCCAGCAGCCCCGGCCGGGGGACCCCGCCATCTGGGGCCAACGTCCTGACTTTC; cdr3_aa: CASSPGRGTPPSGANVLTF
v_call: TRBV20-1; clone_size: few; d_call: NA; j_call: TRBJ1-5; cdr3_nt: TGCAGTGCTAGGGGCCTTTTTGGAGGGGGCAATCAGCCCCAGCATTTT; cdr3_aa: CSARGLFGGGNQPQHF
v_call: TRBV7-9; clone_size: few; d_call: TRBD2; j_call: TRBJ2-3; cdr3_nt: TGTGCCAGCAGCTTAGACTCCCTCGGATTCCGGGGGGGCCGGGATACGCAGTATTTT; cdr3_aa: CASSLDSLGFRGGRDTQYF
v_call: TRBV4-3; clone_size: many; d_call: NA; j_call: TRBJ1-4; cdr3_nt: TGCGCCAGCAGCCAAGGATCCGTTACTGGAGAAAAACTGTTTTTT; cdr3_aa: CASSQGSVTGEKLFF
v_call: TRBV9; clone_size: many; d_call: TRBD1; j_call: TRBJ2-2; cdr3_nt: TGTGCCAGCAGCACCAGACAGGGCTTGAACACCGGGGAGCTGTTTTTT; cdr3_aa: CASSTRQGLNTGELFF
v_call: TRBV29-1; clone_size: few; d_call: TRBD1; j_call: TRBJ2-7; cdr3_nt: TGCAGCGTTGAGGAGACAGGGGACGAGCAGTACTTC; cdr3_aa: CSVEETGDEQYF
v_call: TRBV6-2/TRBV6-3; clone_size: NA; d_call: NA; j_call: TRBJ1-5; cdr3_nt: TGTGCCAGCAGTTATGACAGATTAAATCAGCCCCAGCATTTT; cdr3_aa: CASSYDRLNQPQHF
v_call: TRBV10-3; clone_size: few; d_call: NA; j_call: TRBJ2-7; cdr3_nt: TGTGCCATCAGCCGGGGTGACTACGAGCAGTACTTC; cdr3_aa: CAISRGDYEQYF
v_call: TRBV13; clone_size: many; d_call: NA; j_call: TRBJ1-5; cdr3_nt: TGTGCCAGCAGCAGGACCGGACGCCAGCCCCAGCATTTT; cdr3_aa: CASSRTGRQPQHF
v_call: TRBV7-6; clone_size: NA; d_call: NA; j_call: TRBJ2-6; cdr3_nt: TGTGCCAGCAGCCCCCCTCACAACGTCCTGACTTTC; cdr3_aa: CASSPPHNVLTF
v_call: TRBV9; clone_size: many; d_call: TRBD1; j_call: TRBJ2-7; cdr3_nt: TGTGCCAGCAGCGCGTCCGGGACAGACGAGCAGTACTTC; cdr3_aa: CASSASGTDEQYF
v_call: TRBV29-1; clone_size: few; d_call: NA; j_call: TRBJ2-7; cdr3_nt: TGCAGCGTTCATGTGGACAGGAGGGGTGAGCAGTACTTC; cdr3_aa: CSVHVDRRGEQYF
v_call: TRBV4-1; clone_size: NA; d_call: NA; j_call: TRBJ2-2; cdr3_nt: TGCGCCAGCAGCCATCCCGGGACTGGGGCGCTTGCCGGGGAGCTGTTTTTT; cdr3_aa: CASSHPGTGALAGELFF
v_call: TRBV6-1; clone_size: NA; d_call: NA; j_call: TRBJ1-6; cdr3_nt: TGTGCCAGCAGCCGAGGGACATCCTATAATTCACCCCTCCACTTT; cdr3_aa: CASSRGTSYNSPLHF
v_call: TRBV2; clone_size: many; d_call: NA; j_call: TRBJ1-6; cdr3_nt: TGTGCCAGCAGCCTTGGGGAGACAGAAGGGCATTCACCCCTCCACTTT; cdr3_aa: CASSLGETEGHSPLHF
v_call: TRBV2; clone_size: NA; d_call: NA; j_call: TRBJ2-5; cdr3_nt: TGTGCCAGCAGTGGTGGTTCAGACCAAGAGACCCAGTACTTC; cdr3_aa: CASSGGSDQETQYF
v_call: TRBV4-3; clone_size: many; d_call: NA; j_call: TRBJ1-4; cdr3_nt: TGCGCCAGCAGCCACCTGATCCTGGGGCAGGGTGGCGAAAAACTGTTTTTT; cdr3_aa: CASSHLILGQGGEKLFF
v_call: TRBV4-3; clone_size: NA; d_call: TRBD2; j_call: TRBJ2-1; cdr3_nt: TGCGCCAGCAGCGAAGCACCTAGCGGGGGGTACAATGAGCAGTTCTTC; cdr3_aa: CASSEAPSGGYNEQFF
v_call: TRBV6-1; clone_size: many; d_call: NA; j_call: TRBJ2-3; cdr3_nt: TGTGCCAGCAGGCTAGCTGGAGTCACAGATACGCAGTATTTT; cdr3_aa: CASRLAGVTDTQYF
v_call: TRBV21-1; clone_size: NA; d_call: NA; j_call: TRBJ2-7; cdr3_nt: TGTGCCAGCAGCCCCAAAGGGGCCATGGGGCGAACCGGAATAGCGGGGGGGCCACGGGAGCAGTACTTC; cdr3_aa: CASSPKGAMGRTGIAGGPREQYF
v_call: TRBV9; clone_size: NA; d_call: TRBD1; j_call: TRBJ1-3; cdr3_nt: TGTGCCAGCAGCACCCCAAGGGGGACAGACGGAAACACCATATATTTT; cdr3_aa: CASSTPRGTDGNTIYF
v_call: TRBV2; clone_size: few; d_call: NA; j_call: TRBJ1-1; cdr3_nt: TGTGCCAGCAGTGACCTGCAGGGAGTAAACACTGAAGCTTTCTTT; cdr3_aa: CASSDLQGVNTEAFF
v_call: TRBV9; clone_size: many; d_call: NA; j_call: TRBJ2-3; cdr3_nt: TGTGCCAGCAGCGTGATCCCGGGACTGGGTACAGATACGCAGTATTTT; cdr3_aa: CASSVIPGLGTDTQYF
v_call: TRBV5-1; clone_size: NA; d_call: NA; j_call: TRBJ2-5; cdr3_nt: TGCGCCAGCAGCTTTAGTGGGGGGGCCGAGGAGACCCAGTACTTC; cdr3_aa: CASSFSGGAEETQYF
v_call: TRBV7-9; clone_size: few; d_call: NA; j_call: TRBJ1-1; cdr3_nt: TGTGCCAGCAGCTCAGACAGGCTAGCTTTCTTT; cdr3_aa: CASSSDRLAFF
v_call: TRBV10-3; clone_size: NA; d_call: NA; j_call: TRBJ2-2; cdr3_nt: TGTGCCATCAGTGAAGGTGTAACCGGGGAGCTGTTTTTT; cdr3_aa: CAISEGVTGELFF
v_call: TRBV5-1; clone_size: NA; d_call: TRBD1; j_call: TRBJ2-5; cdr3_nt: TGCGCCAGCAGCTTTGAAGACAGGGGGGACCCCCAAGAGACCCAGTACTTC; cdr3_aa: CASSFEDRGDPQETQYF
v_call: TRBV14; clone_size: few; d_call: NA; j_call: TRBJ1-1; cdr3_nt: TGTGCCAGCAGCGACAGGTTCTACACTGAAGCTTTCTTT; cdr3_aa: CASSDRFYTEAFF
v_call: TRBV5-4; clone_size: few; d_call: NA; j_call: TRBJ2-3; cdr3_nt: TGTGCCAGCAGCTTGTGGCGGGGTGTTACAGATACGCAGTATTTT; cdr3_aa: CASSLWRGVTDTQYF
v_call: TRBV19; clone_size: few; d_call: NA; j_call: TRBJ1-3; cdr3_nt: TGTGCCAGTAACGGTCGGAGCTCTGGAAACACCATATATTTT; cdr3_aa: CASNGRSSGNTIYF
v_call: TRBV20-1; clone_size: NA; d_call: TRBD1; j_call: TRBJ1-1; cdr3_nt: TGCAGTGCTAGAGCCCCGGGACAGGGGATCCAGGGAGCTTTCTTT; cdr3_aa: CSARAPGQGIQGAFF
v_call: TRBV11-2; clone_size: many; d_call: NA; j_call: TRBJ2-2; cdr3_nt: TGTGCCAGCACCTCAACCCAACCCGGGGAGCTGTTTTTT; cdr3_aa: CASTSTQPGELFF
v_call: TRBV7-9; clone_size: many; d_call: NA; j_call: TRBJ2-1; cdr3_nt: TGTGCCAGCAGCTTACGAGGGAACTCCTACAATGAGCAGTTCTTC; cdr3_aa: CASSLRGNSYNEQFF
v_call: TRBV7-8; clone_size: few; d_call: TRBD2; j_call: TRBJ2-3; cdr3_nt: TGTGCCAGCAGCTTGTTTCTTGGCGGGGGGATCACAGATACGCAGTATTTT; cdr3_aa: CASSLFLGGGITDTQYF
v_call: TRBV7-8; clone_size: many; d_call: NA; j_call: TRBJ1-3; cdr3_nt: TGTGCCAGCAGCTTAGCGAGAAGGGACTCTGGAAACACCATATATTTT; cdr3_aa: CASSLARRDSGNTIYF
v_call: TRBV29-1; clone_size: many; d_call: NA; j_call: TRBJ1-2; cdr3_nt: TGCAGCGTTGAAATAGGGGAGTATTATGGCTACACCTTC; cdr3_aa: CSVEIGEYYGYTF
v_call: TRBV11-2; clone_size: NA; d_call: NA; j_call: TRBJ2-1; cdr3_nt: TGTGCCAGCAGCTTAGTGGCCGGGGGCGTATACAATGAGCAGTTCTTC; cdr3_aa: CASSLVAGGVYNEQFF
v_call: TRBV20-1; clone_size: many; d_call: NA; j_call: TRBJ2-7; cdr3_nt: TGCAGTGCTAGTCGGGGTGTGGGGGTACAGATAACCCCCTACGAGCAGTACTTC; cdr3_aa: CSASRGVGVQITPYEQYF